This T cell receptor (beta chain) was identified during a study of blood T cell repertoires in COVID-19. Study-level background: The United States, Italy and Spain provided the acute and convalescent COVID-19 samples. Sample material is recorded as cDNA or gDNA derived from T cells, B-cell-depleted T cells, or PBMCs.

Study processing details: By means of reference gene primer amplification, nucleated cell counts were estimated. Method: immunoSEQ multiplex PCR; TCRdb's copy keeps in-frame clones and lacks some. V, J and clone size are those of that table, while D and trimming were read from the DNA. The sample holds a few hundred thousand clones, about 90% seen once. This CDR3 has 15 amino acids. With 2 bases clipped from V and 1 base from J, the junction kept 1 base outside the gene matches. Germline V gene sequence: CDR1 LGHDT, CDR2 YNNKEL (reference sequence). The study assigned cohorts using participant-reported clinical history.

Sequencing was done on a sample of PBMCs or T cells enriched from blood (not recorded which). The gene calls are TRBV3-1 (or the pseudogene TRBV3-2) and TRBJ2-3; 9 nucleotides align to TRBD2. This TCR was sampled from a woman between 25 and 40 years old who had recovered from COVID-19. The CDR3 region has the DNA TGTGCCAGCAGCCAACGGACTAGCGGCACAGATACGCAGTATTTT. This sequence encodes CASSQRTSGTDTQYF.